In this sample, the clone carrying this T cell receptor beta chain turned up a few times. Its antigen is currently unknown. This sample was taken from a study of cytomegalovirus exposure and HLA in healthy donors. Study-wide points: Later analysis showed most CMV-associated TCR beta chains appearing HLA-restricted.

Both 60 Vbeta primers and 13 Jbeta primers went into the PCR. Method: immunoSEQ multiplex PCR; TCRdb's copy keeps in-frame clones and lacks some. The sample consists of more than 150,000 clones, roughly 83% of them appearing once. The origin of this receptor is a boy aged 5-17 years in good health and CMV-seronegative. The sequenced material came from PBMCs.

CDR3 bases: TGTGCCAGCAATCACTTTAGGGAGCGGGACTCCTACGAGCAGTACTTC. This encodes CASNHFRERDSYEQYF. This sequence joins TRBV21-1 and TRBJ2-7; the tabulated D call, TRBD2, remains unverified against the DNA. TRBV21-1 is a documented pseudogene. The CDR3 is 16 amino acids.